This TCR beta chain was identified during a study of blood T cell repertoires in COVID-19. In the study overall: PBMCs, B-cell-depleted T cells, or T cells provided the cDNA or gDNA that made up the material.

Assay used: immunoSEQ multiplex PCR; TCRdb lists only in-frame clones, some missing. This sample has around 200,000 clones, with 86% found just once. With 2 bases clipped from V and 8 bases from J, the junction kept 5 bases outside the gene matches. The germline gives CDR1 MNHEY, CDR2 SMNVEV (reference sequence). This CDR3 has 15 amino acids. Adults between about 18 and 89 years of age took part from about two dozen US areas. It was within 2 weeks before study entry that exposed participants met a COVID-19 case. This receptor was taken from a young woman who had been exposed to COVID-19. The specimen was PBMCs or T cells enriched from blood (not recorded which). V gene TRBV27 combines with J gene TRBJ2-3; 12 nucleotides match TRBD2. The CDR3 loop is CASSLLAGGQRTQYF. In nucleotides, the CDR3 is TGTGCCAGCAGTTTACTAGCGGGGGGGCAACGTACGCAGTATTTT.